The T cell receptor beta chain under discussion was sequenced for a study of CXCR3-negative and CXCR3-positive naive CD8 T cells. The TRB cDNA libraries were prepared by 5' RACE with UMI labels. TCRdb re-analyzed the 5' RACE reads; it lists each CDR3 protein once, without DNA. The sample has about 150,000 distinct CDR3 sequences. Germline values: CDR1 SGHDN, CDR2 FVKESK. The CDR3 is 16 amino acids. Overall study results and limits: A higher hydrophobicity marked the TRB CDR3s of CXCR3-positive naive cells versus CXCR3-negative naive cells. CD5 surface expression was similar among naive subsets, and TCR strength was estimated by inference from TRB CDR3 properties. Comparably high diversity marked both naive subsets, whereas memory CD8+ cells had much lower diversity. TRBV-TRBJ usage matched between naive CXCR3-negative and CXCR3-positive cells but not between memory cells.

Worth noting for this clonotype: The target antigen is unknown.

The clonotype comes from a human donor in good health. Some clones in this sample may be carry-over from other donors' samples. The sample taken for sequencing was naive CXCR3+ CD8+ T cells from blood. Sample subset: CD45RO-CCR7+CD27+CD95- naive CD8+ T cells expressing CXCR3 (TNR3+). The chain uses TRBV14 and TRBJ2-7; TCRdb calls TRBD2, which cannot be checked without DNA. CDR3 in amino acids: CASSQEMREGLYEQYF.